These T cell receptor beta chains were read from a single sample in a study of shared clonotypes between healthy human individuals. Profiled with immunoSEQ multiplex PCR; TCRdb holds only in-frame clones, not every one. The sample shows about 800,000 clones, 90% to 98% of them seen only once. The source material was naive CD8+ T cells sorted from blood. Receptors originate from a man under 40 in good health. CDR3s include the opening cysteine and the closing phenylalanine or tryptophan. Each record gives: clone size, D gene, V gene, J gene, CDR3 protein, CDR3 DNA. The D gene is left open where the match is weak. Part of the rows lack a size; the others show once, few, many or a class for expanded clones.

>.|.|TRBV18|TRBJ1-5
CASSPVPSENQPQHF
TGTGCCAGCTCACCCGTCCCCAGCGAGAATCAGCCCCAGCATTTT
>.|TRBD2|TRBV27|TRBJ2-2
CASSFSGTSAFANTGELFF
TGTGCCAGCAGTTTCTCCGGGACTAGCGCGTTCGCGAACACCGGGGAGCTGTTTTTT
>.|.|TRBV18|TRBJ2-7
CASSPPDRRAPRQYF
TGTGCCAGCTCACCGCCGGACAGGAGGGCCCCCAGGCAGTACTTC
>.|.|TRBV27|TRBJ2-1
CASSLYPSMSGEQFF
TGTGCCAGCAGTTTATACCCATCCATGTCAGGGGAGCAGTTCTTC
>.|.|TRBV28|TRBJ2-7
CASSLLGLGTYEQYF
TGTGCCAGCAGTTTATTGGGGCTCGGCACCTACGAGCAGTACTTC
>few|.|TRBV29-1|TRBJ2-7
CSVAGSGYEQYF
TGCAGCGTGGCAGGATCAGGCTACGAGCAGTACTTC
>.|TRBD1|TRBV10-3|TRBJ2-7
CATRQGAYEQYF
TGTGCCACTAGACAGGGGGCCTACGAGCAGTACTTC
>.|.|TRBV19|TRBJ2-1
CASTSMWGPGAYNEQFF
TGTGCCAGTACCAGTATGTGGGGACCCGGCGCCTACAATGAGCAGTTCTTC
>once|TRBD1|TRBV6-1|TRBJ2-3
CASKTWTGRTDTQYF
TGTGCCAGCAAAACTTGGACAGGGCGCACAGATACGCAGTATTTT
>.|.|TRBV28|TRBJ2-7
CASSPTDNYEQYF
TGTGCCAGCAGTCCCACCGACAACTACGAGCAGTACTTC
>.|TRBD1|TRBV10-2|TRBJ1-2
CASTRGQELNYGYTF
TGCGCCAGCACCCGGGGACAGGAGTTAAACTATGGCTACACCTTC
>.|.|TRBV2|TRBJ2-5
CASSDRNSQETQYF
TGTGCCAGCAGTGACAGGAATAGTCAAGAGACCCAGTACTTC
>.|TRBD2|TRBV28|TRBJ2-1
CASSTFPGLADYNEQFF
TGTGCCAGCAGTACTTTCCCGGGACTAGCGGACTACAATGAGCAGTTCTTC
>once|.|TRBV7-9|TRBJ2-7
CASSWTDSYEQYF
TGTGCCAGCAGTTGGACCGACTCCTACGAGCAGTACTTC
>.|TRBD2|TRBV5-1|TRBJ2-1
CASTAGLAGNNEQFF
TGCGCCAGCACCGCAGGACTAGCGGGTAACAATGAGCAGTTCTTC
>.|.|TRBV13|TRBJ2-1
CASSFEGNEQFF
TGTGCCAGCAGCTTTGAAGGGAATGAGCAGTTCTTC
>.|TRBD2|TRBV18|TRBJ2-7
CASSPWTSGHEQYF
TGTGCCAGCTCACCGTGGACTAGCGGGCACGAGCAGTACTTC
>once|.|TRBV9|TRBJ2-5
CASSVRGLDPKAAQYF
TGTGCCAGCAGCGTGCGAGGGCTAGACCCTAAGGCGGCCCAGTACTTC
>.|.|TRBV9|TRBJ2-5
CASSVAQDQETQYF
TGTGCCAGCAGCGTAGCCCAGGACCAAGAGACCCAGTACTTC
>.|TRBD2|TRBV4-1|TRBJ2-1
CASSQERAGGGNEQFF
TGCGCCAGCAGCCAAGAACGAGCGGGAGGTGGTAATGAGCAGTTCTTC
>.|TRBD1|TRBV9|TRBJ1-2
CASSVAPTGANYGYTF
TGTGCCAGCAGCGTCGCACCGACAGGGGCGAACTATGGCTACACCTTC
>.|TRBD1|TRBV11-2|TRBJ2-7
CASSGRDRGYEQYF
TGTGCCAGCAGCGGGAGGGACAGGGGCTACGAGCAGTACTTC
>.|.|TRBV4-3|TRBJ2-7
CASSQERAGYEQYF
TGCGCCAGCAGCCAAGAACGGGCTGGGTACGAGCAGTACTTC
>.|.|TRBV6-5|TRBJ1-5
CASSPGSNQPQHF
TGTGCCAGCAGTCCGGGTAGCAATCAGCCCCAGCATTTT
>.|.|TRBV7-6|TRBJ1-3
CASSPINRNTIYF
TGTGCCAGCAGCCCGATTAACAGAAACACCATATATTTT
>.|.|TRBV27|TRBJ2-2
CASTSPGMGAGELFF
TGTGCCAGCACCTCTCCGGGAATGGGAGCCGGGGAGCTGTTTTTT
>once|.|TRBV7-6|TRBJ2-5
CASSADSNQETQYF
TGTGCCAGCAGCGCCGACAGTAACCAAGAGACCCAGTACTTC
>.|TRBD2|TRBV6-5|TRBJ2-7
CASSSAAGAGGEQYF
TGTGCCAGCAGTTCCGCGGCGGGCGCGGGGGGCGAGCAGTACTTC
>.|TRBD1|TRBV4-3|TRBJ2-1
CASSRGTGALNEQFF
TGCGCCAGCAGCCGCGGGACAGGGGCCCTCAATGAGCAGTTCTTC
>few|TRBD1|TRBV7-9|TRBJ2-2
CASSNRDRAKNTGELFF
TGTGCCAGCAGCAACCGGGACAGGGCCAAGAACACCGGGGAGCTGTTTTTT
>.|TRBD1|TRBV7-8|TRBJ2-7
CASSPGTAAIHEQYF
TGTGCCAGCAGCCCGGGGACAGCTGCTATCCACGAGCAGTACTTC
>.|TRBD2|TRBV4-3|TRBJ2-1
CASSQDSGGRANEQFF
TGCGCCAGCAGCCAAGATAGCGGCGGGAGGGCGAATGAGCAGTTCTTC
>.|.|TRBV19|TRBJ1-4
CASTPEDRATNEKLFF
TGTGCCAGTACCCCAGAGGACAGAGCAACTAATGAAAAACTGTTTTTT
>.|.|TRBV15|TRBJ2-7
CATSPRGGTYEQYF
TGTGCCACCAGCCCTCGCGGAGGGACCTACGAGCAGTACTTC
>.|TRBD2|TRBV10-3|TRBJ2-7
CAISTSVNYEQYF
TGTGCCATCAGCACTAGCGTTAACTACGAGCAGTACTTC
>.|TRBD1|TRBV6-5|TRBJ2-7
CASRVTGSYEQYF
TGTGCCAGCAGAGTGACAGGGTCCTACGAGCAGTACTTC
>.|TRBD2|TRBV27|TRBJ2-7
CASSLSVGRADEQYF
TGTGCCAGCAGTTTATCAGTCGGGAGGGCCGATGAGCAGTACTTC
>.|.|TRBV4-1|TRBJ2-2
CASSRPILVTGELFF
TGCGCCAGCAGCCGCCCCATACTAGTGACCGGGGAGCTGTTTTTT
>.|TRBD2|TRBV2|TRBJ2-2
CASSRLAAGELFF
TGTGCCAGCAGTAGACTAGCGGCCGGGGAGCTGTTTTTT